This T cell receptor (beta chain) was obtained from a study of a mutant IDH1 vaccine in newly diagnosed glioma. Time point specified: week 35, safety follow-up. A 20-mer mutant IDH1 peptide at 300 ug was injected subcutaneously with topical imiquimod. CDR1 MGHRA and CDR2 YSYEKL come from the germline V gene. Trimming took off 0 bases at V and 8 bases at J, with 13 bases between the two ends. The CDR3 extends over 15 amino acids. Libraries were prepared by immunoSEQ multiplex PCR; TCRdb keeps only in-frame clonotypes and omits some of them. The table has 30,000 to 40,000 clones, just under 80% seen once; the top ten hold roughly 3.1%. A note on this clone: Antigen: not known.

The sequences come from PBMCs, collected from a glioma patient whose treatment included an IDH1 peptide vaccine. The V and J genes are TRBV4-1 and TRBJ1-4; D unclear. The sequence derives from a middle-aged man with glioma. Some clones in this sample may be carry-over from other donors' samples. The CDR3 spells CASSQESPTGEKLFF. As DNA, the CDR3 is TGCGCCAGCAGCCAAGAATCCCCGACCGGGGAAAAACTGTTTTTT.